Listed here are 12 T cell receptor beta chains from one sample, sequenced in a study of cytomegalovirus exposure and HLA in healthy donors. With 60 Vbeta and 13 Jbeta primers, the PCR was carried out. Clones were sequenced by immunoSEQ multiplex PCR, and TCRdb holds only the in-frame ones, with some missing. The table records under 250,000 clones, around 84% of them present only once. The sequencing sample was made of PBMCs. The origin of the receptors is a girl aged 2-15 years in good health and CMV-seronegative.

The gene calls are TRBV7-9 and TRBJ2-1; 9 positions match TRBD2. This CDR3 region has 15 residues. Germline V gives CDR1 SEHNR, CDR2 FQNEAQ (reference sequence). V lost 6 bases, J lost 8 bases, and 11 bases stayed unmatched. CDR3 in amino acids: CASSPPGLARDEQFF. The CDR3 DNA follows: TGTGCCAGCAGTCCACCGGGACTAGCACGTGATGAGCAGTTCTTC.

The V gene is TRBV7-7, the J gene TRBJ2-1, with a weak D call TRBD1 (6 bases). The CDR3 consists of 16 residues. Per the germline V gene, CDR1 is SSHAT and CDR2 is FNYEAQ (reference sequence). V was clipped by 1 base and J by 2 bases, with 12 bases between them. In DNA form, the CDR3 reads TGTGCCAGCAGCTTAGATCTAGGGGGACCCTACAATGAGCAGTTCTTC. This encodes CASSLDLGGPYNEQFF. Combining the CDR3 with reference TRBV7-7 and TRBJ2-1 gives the whole variable domain GAGVSQSPRYKVTKRGQDVTLRCDPISSHATLYWYQQALGQGPEFLTYFNYEAQPDKSGLPSDRFSAERPEGSISTLTIQRTEQRDSAMYRCASSLDLGGPYNEQFFGPGTRLTVL.

This chain uses TRBV4-1 with TRBJ2-7, with 14 bases fitting TRBD2. This CDR3 is built from 16 residues. The V and J ends lost 1 base and 7 bases, in that order; junction bases with no gene match: 6. CDR1 is MGHRA and CDR2 is YSYEKL in the germline V gene. CDR3 in DNA: TGCGCCAGCAGCCAAGGGGGACTAGCGGGAGAAGGGGAGCAGTACTTC. Protein: CASSQGGLAGEGEQYF.

This chain connects TRBV9 to TRBJ2-1; 13 nucleotides match TRBD2. Unmatched junction bases numbered 2, after V lost 3 bases and J lost 2 bases. CDR1 and CDR2 from the germline V gene are SGDLS and YYNGEE. This CDR3 is 16 amino acids long. CDR3 region: CASSALAGGAYNEQFF. CDR3 nucleotides: TGTGCCAGCAGCGCACTAGCGGGGGGGGCCTACAATGAGCAGTTCTTC. Full variable domain (rest looked up from reference TRBV9 and TRBJ2-1): DSGVTQTPKHLITATGQRVTLRCSPRSGDLSVYWYQQSLDQGLQFLIQYYNGEERAKGNILERFSAQQFPDLHSELNLSSLELGDSALYFCASSALAGGAYNEQFFGPGTRLTVL.

This clone appeared a single time. This chain uses TRBV27 with TRBJ2-7; TRBD2 matches at 13 bases. This CDR3 region has 14 residues. Germline V lookup: CDR1 MNHEY, CDR2 SMNVEV (reference sequence). J lost 7 bases, V lost 5 bases, and 5 bases had no gene match. The CDR3 DNA reads as TGTGCCAGCAGTCCGACTAGCGGGAGGTGGGAGCAGTACTTC. It specifies CASSPTSGRWEQYF.

This clone has just one count. In the same sample, other DNA sequences code for this CDR3. The DNA of the CDR3 is TGTGCCAGCAGCTTAGGACAGCCCTACGAGCAGTACTTC. Residues: CASSLGQPYEQYF. This rearrangement joins TRBV7-2 to TRBJ2-7; D perhaps matches TRBD1 (5 bases). V was clipped by 1 base and J by 2 bases, with 6 bases between them. Germline V lookup: CDR1 SGHTA, CDR2 FQGNSA. The CDR3 loop spans 13 amino acids. Filled out from reference TRBV7-2 and TRBJ2-7, the complete variable domain reads GAGVSQSPSNKVTEKGKDVELRCDPISGHTALYWYRQSLGQGLEFLIYFQGNSAPDKSGLPSDRFSAERTGGSVSTLTIQRTQQEDSAVYLCASSLGQPYEQYFGPGTRLTVT.

V and J are TRBV7-9 and TRBJ2-7, with TRBD2 identical over 11 bases. Germline V lookup: CDR1 SEHNR, CDR2 FQNEAQ (reference sequence). V was pared by 4 bases and J by 0 bases, with 8 bases of the junction left unmatched. The CDR3 length is 17 residues. CDR3 in amino acids: CASSSPVGTSGSYEQYF. The DNA of the CDR3 is TGTGCCAGCAGCTCACCGGTAGGGACTAGCGGCTCCTACGAGCAGTACTTC.

This clone was counted a few times. The chain is built from TRBV2 and TRBJ1-4, with TRBD1 identical over 8 bases. This CDR3 contains 15 residues. V lost 8 bases, J lost 2 bases, and 7 bases stayed unmatched. Germline lookup yields CDR1 SNHLY and CDR2 FYNNEI. Written as DNA, the CDR3 is TGTGCCAGCGACCGGACAGGGCTGACTAATGAAAAACTGTTTTTT. It translates to CASDRTGLTNEKLFF. The full variable domain, its missing parts supplied by reference TRBV2 and TRBJ1-4, is EPEVTQTPSHQVTQMGQEVILRCVPISNHLYFYWYRQILGQKVEFLVSFYNNEISEKSEIFDDQFSVERPDGSNFTLKIRSTKLEDSAMYFCASDRTGLTNEKLFFGSGTQLSVL.

The rearrangement uses TRBV19 and TRBJ2-7; perhaps TRBD1 as D (6 bases). The CDR3 runs to 16 residues. From germline, CDR1 is LNHDA and CDR2 SQIVND (reference sequence). Trimming took 4 bases from V and 4 from J, leaving 20 bases between them. CDR3 residues: CASSTRDKFSHYEQYF. CDR3 sequence (DNA): TGTGCCAGTAGTACCCGGGACAAGTTTTCCCATTACGAGCAGTACTTC.

This chain connects TRBV25-1 to TRBJ2-7; 10 positions agree with TRBD1. Germline-derived CDR1 and CDR2 are MGHDK and SYGVNS. The V gene end was trimmed by 5 bases and the J gene end by 3 bases; junction bases not matched to a gene: 10. The CDR3 spans 16 residues. CDR3 coding DNA: TGTGCCAGCAGTTCAATCCCCGGGACAGGGGACTACGAGCAGTACTTC. Translating it yields CASSSIPGTGDYEQYF.

The gene calls are TRBV7-6 and TRBJ2-7; 9 positions match TRBD2. The V gene end was trimmed by 2 bases and the J gene end by 1 base; junction bases not matched to a gene: 6. Looked up from germline, CDR1 is SGHVS and CDR2 is FNYEAQ. The CDR3 extends over 16 amino acids. The CDR3 sequence is CASSLRASGVSYEQYF. DNA for the CDR3: TGTGCCAGCAGCTTAAGGGCTAGCGGGGTGTCCTACGAGCAGTACTTC.

This chain joins TRBV15 and TRBJ1-5; D is unclear. V gave up 1 base and J gave up 7 bases, with 5 bases separating them. The germline CDR1 and CDR2 sequences are LNHNV and YYDKDF (reference sequence). The CDR3 sequence is 12 residues long. The CDR3 DNA sequence: TGTGCCACCAGCAGAGCCCAGCAGCCCCAGCATTTT. This codes for CATSRAQQPQHF.